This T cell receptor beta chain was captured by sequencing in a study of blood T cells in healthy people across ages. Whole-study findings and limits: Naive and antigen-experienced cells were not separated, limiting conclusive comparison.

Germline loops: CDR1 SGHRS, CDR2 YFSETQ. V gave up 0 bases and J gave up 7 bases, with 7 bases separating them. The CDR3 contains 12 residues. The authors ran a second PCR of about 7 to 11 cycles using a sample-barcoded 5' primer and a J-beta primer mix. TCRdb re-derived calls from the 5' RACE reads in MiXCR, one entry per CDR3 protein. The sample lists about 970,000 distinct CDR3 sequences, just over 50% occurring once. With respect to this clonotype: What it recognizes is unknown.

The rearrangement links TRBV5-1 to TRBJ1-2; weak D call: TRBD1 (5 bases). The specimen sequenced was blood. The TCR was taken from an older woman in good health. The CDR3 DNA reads TGCGCCAGCAGCTTGGAAGGGGCTGGCTACACCTTC. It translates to CASSLEGAGYTF.